These T cell receptor beta chains were read from a single sample in a study of glioma-infiltrating T cells after dendritic cell vaccination. The method was immunoSEQ multiplex PCR; TCRdb's version includes in-frame clones alone and lacks a portion of them. The data hold some 90,000 clones, with roughly four fifths observed a single time. The sample here was blood, taken after dendritic cell vaccination. Receptors originate from a human donor with glioblastoma. Both conserved end residues are part of each CDR3. The D gene is left open where the match is weak. A row's size may be missing; if present it is once, few, many or a size class.

TRBJ1-2,TRBV19,TRBD1,once,TGTGCCAGTAGTATATTGTCAGGGGGAGAAAACTATGGCTACACCTTC,CASSILSGGENYGYTF
TRBJ2-1,TRBV7-2,-,few,TGTGCCAGCAGCTTAGTTTGGCTAGCCCCGCAAATTGAGCAGTTCTTC,CASSLVWLAPQIEQFF
TRBJ1-4,TRBV7-9,TRBD1,few,TGTGCCAGCAGCCTCGGACAGGGGGTGGAAAAACTGTTTTTT,CASSLGQGVEKLFF
TRBJ1-1,TRBV6-5,TRBD1,-,TGTGCCAGCAGGCCTACCCGGGACAGACCTGAAGCTTTCTTT,CASRPTRDRPEAFF
TRBJ1-1,TRBV6-5,-,-,TGTGCCAGCAGGGCCCGGGACATTCGAGCTTTCTTT,CASRARDIRAFF
TRBJ2-3,TRBV10-3,TRBD2,-,TGTGCCATCAGTGAGCCGGGACTACGATCAGATACGCAGTATTTT,CAISEPGLRSDTQYF
TRBJ2-3,TRBV10-2,-,once,TGCGCCAGCACCCCCCTAGCCAGCACAGATACGCAGTATTTT,CASTPLASTDTQYF
TRBJ1-2,TRBV5-6,-,-,TGTGCCAGCAGAAAGCGGACGGGCACGGGCTACACCTTC,CASRKRTGTGYTF
TRBJ1-3,TRBV5-1,-,few,TGCGCCAGCAGCTTGGGGGCAGGCTCTGGAAACACCATATATTTT,CASSLGAGSGNTIYF
TRBJ1-4,TRBV19,-,-,TGTGCCAGTAGTATTGGCACAGGTCGGGCGGAAAAACTGTTTTTT,CASSIGTGRAEKLFF
TRBJ1-2,TRBV19,TRBD1,-,TGTGCCAGTAGTGACCGGGACAGGGCGTCGGGCTACACCTTC,CASSDRDRASGYTF
TRBJ2-7,TRBV6-5,-,-,TGTGCCAGCAGCCAACAGGGAGGGGACGAGCAGTACTTC,CASSQQGGDEQYF
TRBJ2-3,TRBV6-6,-,-,TGTGCCAGCAGTCTAACAGGGGCTCGGGGGGATACGCAGTATTTT,CASSLTGARGDTQYF
TRBJ2-1,TRBV5-1,TRBD2,-,TGCGCCAGCAGCCGGGATATAGCGGGACTTTTCAATGAGCAGTTCTTC,CASSRDIAGLFNEQFF
TRBJ2-3,TRBV19,TRBD2,-,TGTGCCAGTAGTGACCCCGCGGCTAGCGGGAGGGGGGGCACAGATACGCAGTATTTT,CASSDPAASGRGGTDTQYF
TRBJ1-1,TRBV7-2,TRBD1,-,TGTGCCAGCAGCAAGGACAGGGGTTGGACTGAAGCTTTCTTT,CASSKDRGWTEAFF
TRBJ2-1,TRBV19,TRBD2,-,TGTGCCAGTAGTATTGTAGGGAGCGGGGGGGGCCCCTACAATGAGCAGTTCTTC,CASSIVGSGGGPYNEQFF
TRBJ1-5,TRBV19,-,-,TGTGCCAGTAGTATTTCAGGGTTCGACTCGAGCAATCAGCCCCAGCATTTT,CASSISGFDSSNQPQHF
TRBJ2-3,TRBV27,-,-,TGTGCCAGCAGTTTAGAGGGTGGAGGCACAGATACGCAGTATTTT,CASSLEGGGTDTQYF
TRBJ2-7,TRBV19,-,-,TGTGCCAGTAGTATAAATCGGGGGAACTACGAGCAGTACTTC,CASSINRGNYEQYF
TRBJ2-1,TRBV9,TRBD2,-,TGTGCCAGCAGCGTAGCTACGACTAGCGGGGGGGCCCGGAATGAGCAGTTCTTC,CASSVATTSGGARNEQFF
TRBJ1-2,TRBV6-1,TRBD1,-,TGTGCCAGCAGTAAGACTCCGGACAGGGGCTATGGCTACACCTTC,CASSKTPDRGYGYTF
TRBJ1-6,TRBV5-1,-,-,TGCGCCAGCAGCTTGGGAGGTCTCTCGGGTAATTCACCCCTCCACTTT,CASSLGGLSGNSPLHF
TRBJ2-4,TRBV5-1,-,few,TGCGCCAGCAGCTTGGGCGATCGGCGGGGTCCTCAAGGGACCAAAAACATTCAGTACTTC,CASSLGDRRGPQGTKNIQYF
TRBJ1-2,TRBV9,TRBD1,-,TGTGCCAGCAGCGCCTCGACAGGGCTGGGCTATGGCTACACCTTC,CASSASTGLGYGYTF
TRBJ1-1,TRBV5-1,-,-,TGCGCCAGCAGCTTCAACTTGGGGGGGGGCACTGAAGCTTTCTTT,CASSFNLGGGTEAFF
TRBJ1-2,TRBV7-2,TRBD1,-,TGTGCCAGCAGCTTAGTTTTGGCAGGGGGCGCGGTCGCAAATGGCTACACCTTC,CASSLVLAGGAVANGYTF
TRBJ2-7,TRBV5-1,-,few,TGCGCCAGCAGCTCACAGGGCTCCTACGAGCAGTACTTC,CASSSQGSYEQYF
TRBJ2-3,TRBV28,TRBD1,-,TGTGCCAGCAGTTTCATGACAGGGATGGGGACAGATACGCAGTATTTT,CASSFMTGMGTDTQYF
TRBJ2-7,TRBV19,-,once,TGTGCCAGTAGTATCCAGTCAATATCCTACGAGCAGTACTTC,CASSIQSISYEQYF
TRBJ1-2,TRBV2,TRBD1,-,TGTGCCAGCAGTGATAGGGACAGGGGGAACACGAAGGCTAACTATGGCTACACCTTC,CASSDRDRGNTKANYGYTF
TRBJ2-4,TRBV19,-,-,TGTGCCAGTAGTATGAATAGCGGTCAGAAAAACATTCAGTACTTC,CASSMNSGQKNIQYF
TRBJ2-3,TRBV30,-,-,TGTGCCTGGAGTGGGGGGCAAGATACGCAGTATTTT,CAWSGGQDTQYF
TRBJ1-2,TRBV7-9,TRBD1,-,TGTGCCAGCAGCTTAACAGGGGGCTATGGCTACACCTTC,CASSLTGGYGYTF
TRBJ2-3,TRBV2,TRBD2,-,TGTGCCAGCAGTTTAGGACTAGCGACAGATACGCAGTATTTT,CASSLGLATDTQYF
TRBJ1-1,TRBV18,TRBD1,-,TGTGCCAGCTCACCTACTAACAGGGGATCCTTGAACACTGAAGCTTTCTTT,CASSPTNRGSLNTEAFF
TRBJ2-5,TRBV19,TRBD1,few,TGTGCCAGTAGTCAAGTACAGGGGGAGACCCAGTACTTC,CASSQVQGETQYF
TRBJ1-1,TRBV29-1,TRBD1,-,TGCAGCGCCGGGACAGGGTTTCTCACTGAAGCTTTCTTT,CSAGTGFLTEAFF
TRBJ1-6,TRBV7-9,-,few,TGTGCCAGCAGCACAACAGGGCCACCCCTCCACTTT,CASSTTGPPLHF
TRBJ2-7,TRBV4-2,-,-,TGTGCCAGCAGCCGGACAGAGGGATCCTACGAGCAGTACTTC,CASSRTEGSYEQYF
TRBJ1-2,TRBV12-5,-,-,TGTGCTAGTGGTTTGTTGGGGCAGGCGGGAGCTAACTATGGCTACACCTTC,CASGLLGQAGANYGYTF
TRBJ2-1,TRBV7-6,TRBD2,-,TGTGCCAGCAGCTTAGAAGGCGGGAGCGCCTACAATGAGCAGTTCTTC,CASSLEGGSAYNEQFF
TRBJ1-1,TRBV6-5,TRBD1,-,TGTGCCAGCAGTTACACAGGGGGAGGGACTGAAGCTTTCTTT,CASSYTGGGTEAFF
TRBJ1-3,TRBV2,-,-,TGTGCCAGCAGTGACCCCAGCTCTGGAAACACCATATATTTT,CASSDPSSGNTIYF
TRBJ1-5,TRBV6-5,TRBD1,-,TGTGCCAGCAGGGGTACAGGGGGCAATCAGCCCCAGCATTTT,CASRGTGGNQPQHF
TRBJ2-2,TRBV5-1,-,-,TGCGCCAGCAGTTTACAGGGGGGGAGACGGGGAGCTGTTTTT,CASSLQGGRRGAVF
TRBJ1-5,TRBV5-1,-,-,TGCGCCAGCGGCTTGACCGGGAACGAGGGTCAGCCCCAGCATTTT,CASGLTGNEGQPQHF
TRBJ2-1,TRBV7-9,TRBD2,-,TGTGCCAGCAGGGAGGATATTGCGGGGGGGAATGAGCAGTTCTTC,CASREDIAGGNEQFF
TRBJ2-2,TRBV9,TRBD2,-,TGTGCCAGCAGCGGAGCTAGCGGGGGGCAGGGCGGGGAGCTGTTTTTT,CASSGASGGQGGELFF
TRBJ1-2,TRBV19,-,-,TGTGCCAGTAGTATTACTAGACGGAGCTATGGCTACACCTTC,CASSITRRSYGYTF
TRBJ1-4,TRBV6-1,TRBD1,-,TGTGCCAGCAGTTCGGACAGGATGGTTCGGGAAAAACTGTTTTTT,CASSSDRMVREKLFF
TRBJ1-5,TRBV18,TRBD1,-,TGTGCCAGCTCACCGACAGGGGGACAGCCCCAGCATTTT,CASSPTGGQPQHF
TRBJ2-1,TRBV27,-,-,TGTGCCAGCAGTGCGGGGGCGGGTTGGAGTGAGCAGTTCTTC,CASSAGAGWSEQFF
TRBJ2-1,TRBV5-8,-,-,TGTGCCAGCAGCCCACGGGATGAGCAGTTCTTC,CASSPRDEQFF
TRBJ1-2,TRBV11-2,TRBD1,-,TGTGCCAGCAGCGGGACAGGGCCTATCTATGGCTACACCTTC,CASSGTGPIYGYTF